The 27 T cell receptor beta chains reported below all come from one sample, sequenced in a study of T-cell memory formation after mild COVID-19 (dated by TCRdb to the early 2020s). Receptor libraries were prepared by 5' RACE. The sequencer listed for this sample is Illumina NovaSeq 6000. TCRdb ran its own pipeline on the public reads, namely fastp trimming at Q25 and MiXCR clone calling, and kept in-frame beta chains. Rows are unified per CDR3 protein, each entry keeping the most common DNA and genes. The sample yields about 100,000 distinct CDR3 sequences; 11% were counted once. 40% of the sample lies in the top ten. The source material was PBMCs or a T cell subset sorted from them (not recorded which). The receptors were gathered from a man aged 18 to 30 who had mild COVID-19 (a few samples of this study predate the infection). The sample titles of this study are shuffled in the database, so cell type and time point are left out; the donor was told from shared clones.

V and J are TRBV29-1 and TRBJ2-1, with no clear D. The V end lost 5 bases, the J end lost 4 bases, and 6 bases lay between the germline ends. The CDR3 is 11 residues long. The germline V gene has CDR1 SQVTM and CDR2 ANQGSEA. The DNA of the CDR3 is TGCAGCGTTCCCCGTTACAATGAGCAGTTCTTC. Its protein is CSVPRYNEQFF.

In its sample, this clonotype was seen a few times. J is TRBJ1-4 and V is TRBV7-2, with a tentative D call TRBD1 (5 bases). The CDR3 spans 16 residues. V lost 0 bases to trimming and J lost 2 bases, with 10 bases between them. Per germline, CDR1 SGHTA and CDR2 FQGNSA. CDR3 loop: CASSLAQGPTNEKLFF. CDR3 nucleotides: TGTGCCAGCAGCTTAGCCCAGGGCCCCACTAATGAAAAACTGTTTTTT.

This clonotype was counted only a few times. This sequence joins TRBV21-1 and TRBJ2-7; TRBD1, the D gene given by the table, was not confirmed from the DNA. TRBV21-1 is an annotated pseudogene. The CDR3 runs 18 residues. The CDR3 nucleotides are TGTGCCAGCAGCAAAGAAGCCGGACCCTGCAATTGGGAATACGAGCAGTACTTC. It translates to CASSKEAGPCNWEYEQYF.

The J gene is TRBJ2-2, the V gene TRBV6-6, with D tentatively TRBD1 (6 bases). This CDR3 has 12 residues. The V gene lost 7 bases and the J gene lost 6 bases, with 9 bases spanning the gap. The germline V gene has CDR1 MNHNY and CDR2 SVGAGI (reference sequence). The CDR3 sequence: CASNPGAGELFF. In nucleotides, the CDR3 is TGTGCCAGCAACCCAGGGGCCGGGGAGCTGTTTTTT.

The chain joins TRBV6-5 to TRBJ2-2; 7 bases match TRBD1. This CDR3 comprises 16 residues. Trimming at V came to 5 bases and at J to 3 bases, leaving 9 bases not matched to a gene. Germline assignment: CDR1 MNHEY and CDR2 SVGAGI. CDR3: CASSKFTGAHTGELFF. CDR3 coding DNA: TGTGCCAGCAGTAAATTTACAGGGGCCCACACCGGGGAGCTGTTTTTT.

The chain combines TRBV7-2 with TRBJ2-5, with D maybe TRBD2 (6 bases). Germline V gives CDR1 SGHTA, CDR2 FQGNSA. This CDR3 has 17 residues. Between the trimmed V and J ends, which lost 3 bases and 5 bases, there was a span of 22 bases. CDR3 sequence reads: CASSFGGAGLNLETQYF. CDR3 DNA: TGTGCCAGCAGCTTCGGGGGTGCGGGCTTAAACTTGGAGACCCAGTACTTC.

This clonotype has a handful of counts. CDR3 sequence reads: CASSLGASNYGYTF. The CDR3 DNA follows: TGCGCCAGCAGCTTAGGGGCCTCTAACTATGGCTACACCTTC. The V and J genes are TRBV5-1 and TRBJ1-2, with a tentative D call TRBD1 (5 bases). The CDR3 covers 14 residues. Trimming stripped 2 bases from V and 0 bases from J, with 8 bases between. Germline loops: CDR1 SGHRS, CDR2 YFSETQ.

The gene calls are TRBV4-1 and TRBJ2-2; 7 nucleotides line up with TRBD2. The CDR3 is made up of 18 amino acids. Germline loops: CDR1 MGHRA, CDR2 YSYEKL. J lost 1 base, V lost 4 bases, and 12 bases had no gene match. The CDR3 loop is CASSPEGRGIGNTGELFF. CDR3 DNA sequence: TGCGCCAGCAGCCCAGAAGGGAGGGGTATAGGGAACACCGGGGAGCTGTTTTTT.

The sample holds a few counts of this clonotype. J is TRBJ1-5 and V is TRBV5-5; the match to TRBD1 covers 11 bases. The CDR3 contains 15 residues. Germline lookup yields CDR1 SGHKS and CDR2 YYEKEE (reference sequence). V shed 4 bases and J 5 bases; nucleotides not matched to a gene: 5. The CDR3 sequence is CASSTGQGADQPQHF. Written as DNA, the CDR3 is TGTGCCAGCAGCACCGGACAGGGGGCCGATCAGCCCCAGCATTTT.

The J gene is TRBJ1-2, the V gene TRBV27; D might be TRBD1 (5 bases). CDR3 size: 14 residues. Between the trimmed V and J ends, which lost 3 bases and 7 bases, there was a span of 15 bases. Germline-derived CDR1 and CDR2 are MNHEY and SMNVEV (reference sequence). The DNA of the CDR3 is TGTGCCAGCAGTTTGCAAGGGGATGTAGCTGGCTACACCTTC. It yields the protein CASSLQGDVAGYTF.

The V call is TRBV20-1, the J call TRBJ2-5, with TRBD2 matching over 11 bases. V lost 5 bases and J lost 2; bases outside the gene matches: 4. This CDR3 contains 14 residues. Germline values: CDR1 DFQATT, CDR2 SNEGSKA (reference sequence). Here the CDR3 DNA reads TGCAGTGCTTTTAGACTAGCGGGGCAAGAGACCCAGTACTTC. Translating it yields CSAFRLAGQETQYF.

In its sample, this clonotype was seen many times. This chain's CDR3 is CASSYTAYNEQFF. CDR3 nucleotide sequence: TGCGCCAGCAGCTATACAGCATACAATGAGCAGTTCTTC. The rearrangement uses TRBV5-1 and TRBJ2-1; D not resolved. The length of the CDR3 is 13 residues. Trimming pared 3 bases from V and 4 bases from J, leaving 8 bases between. Germline V gene lookup returns CDR1 SGHRS and CDR2 YFSETQ. The complete variable domain, with remaining parts taken from reference TRBV5-1 and TRBJ2-1, reads KAGVTQTPRYLIKTRGQQVTLSCSPISGHRSVSWYQQTPGQGLQFLFEYFSETQRNKGNFPGRFSGRQFSNSRSEMNVSTLELGDSALYLCASSYTAYNEQFFGPGTRLTVL.

The chain is built from TRBV4-3 and TRBJ1-2, with a possible D match to TRBD1 (6 bases). The CDR3 covers 15 residues. Trimming shortened V by 3 bases and J by 4 bases, and 15 bases separated the two germline ends. Germline CDR1 LGHNA, CDR2 YSLEER. DNA of the CDR3: TGCGCCAGCAGCCAGGGGTATGACAGGCCCTATGGCTACACCTTC. Amino acid sequence: CASSQGYDRPYGYTF.

This clonotype was observed a few times. V gene TRBV5-1 combines with J gene TRBJ1-5; unclear D gene. This CDR3 has 13 residues. Trimming cost V 0 bases and J 0 bases, with 1 base left between them. Germline lookup yields CDR1 SGHRS and CDR2 YFSETQ. CDR3 residues: CASSLASNQPQHF. The CDR3 region has the DNA TGCGCCAGCAGCTTGGCTAGCAATCAGCCCCAGCATTTT.

This clonotype came up a few times. This chain uses TRBV5-1 with TRBJ1-2; perhaps TRBD1 as D (6 bases). This CDR3 comprises 15 residues. Germline V lookup: CDR1 SGHRS, CDR2 YFSETQ. The V gene lost 0 bases and the J gene lost 3 bases, with 12 bases spanning the gap. DNA for the CDR3: TGCGCCAGCAGCTTGGAGATAGGGACACACTATGGCTACACCTTC. Amino acids: CASSLEIGTHYGYTF. Drawing the rest from reference TRBV5-1 and TRBJ1-2, the complete variable domain is KAGVTQTPRYLIKTRGQQVTLSCSPISGHRSVSWYQQTPGQGLQFLFEYFSETQRNKGNFPGRFSGRQFSNSRSEMNVSTLELGDSALYLCASSLEIGTHYGYTFGSGTRLTVV.

V and J are TRBV5-1 and TRBJ2-2; D is undetermined. This CDR3 has 13 amino acids. The V gene lost 0 bases and the J gene lost 4 bases, with 4 bases spanning the gap. Germline assignment: CDR1 SGHRS and CDR2 YFSETQ. The CDR3 DNA sequence: TGCGCCAGCAGCTTGGGGGTCACCGGGGAGCTGTTTTTT. Amino acid sequence: CASSLGVTGELFF.

The genes are TRBV7-9 and TRBJ2-7, with D perhaps TRBD1 (6 bases). CDR3 length: 15 amino acids. V lost 3 bases and J 3 bases, leaving 15 bases between the germline ends. Germline CDR1 reads SEHNR; CDR2 reads FQNEAQ (reference sequence). As DNA, the CDR3 is TGTGCCAGCAGCTTCTTTCTCGGACAGATCTACGAGCAGTACTTC. Protein: CASSFFLGQIYEQYF.

This clonotype has more than one count but fewer than ten. The CDR3 spells CASSLGQGKQPQHF. The CDR3 DNA reads as TGCGCCAGCAGCTTGGGGCAGGGTAAACAGCCCCAGCATTTT. The genes are TRBV5-1 and TRBJ1-5, with D possibly TRBD1 on 5 matching bases. The V end lost 0 bases, the J end lost 7 bases, and 11 bases lay between the germline ends. Germline V gene lookup returns CDR1 SGHRS and CDR2 YFSETQ. The CDR3 totals 14 residues.

The rearrangement uses TRBV6-5 and TRBJ1-6; D is ambiguous. CDR3 length: 13 residues. Deletions cut 5 bases from V and 6 bases from J, with 8 bases between. Looked up from germline, CDR1 is MNHEY and CDR2 is SVGAGI. This chain's CDR3 is CASSPEGNSPLHF. CDR3 DNA: TGTGCCAGCAGTCCCGAGGGTAATTCACCCCTCCACTTT.

The gene calls are TRBV5-1 and TRBJ2-5, with D unresolved. Per the germline V gene, CDR1 is SGHRS and CDR2 is YFSETQ. The CDR3 has 13 residues. Trimming stripped 0 bases from V and 3 bases from J, with 6 bases between. DNA of the CDR3: TGCGCCAGCAGCTTGGATACAGAAGAGACCCAGTACTTC. The encoded protein is CASSLDTEETQYF.

In its sample, this clonotype was seen many times. The chain uses TRBV3-1 and TRBJ2-2; D ambiguous. V lost 0 bases, J lost 7 bases, and 3 bases lay in between. The CDR3 loop spans 12 amino acids. CDR1 is LGHDT, CDR2 YNNKEL, per germline (reference sequence). CDR3 nucleotide sequence: TGTGCCAGCAGCCAAGAGGGCGGGGAGCTGTTTTTT. It translates to CASSQEGGELFF. Combining the CDR3 with reference TRBV3-1 and TRBJ2-2 gives the whole variable domain DTAVSQTPKYLVTQMGNDKSIKCEQNLGHDTMYWYKQDSKKFLKIMFSYNNKELIINETVPNRFSPKSPDKAHLNLHINSLELGDSAVYFCASSQEGGELFFGEGSRLTVL.

The V gene is TRBV12-3 or TRBV12-4, the J gene TRBJ1-2; the D gene is possibly TRBD1 (6 bases). The CDR3 has 14 amino acids. The V gene lost 6 bases and the J gene lost 3 bases, with 14 bases spanning the gap. This CDR3 reads CASRETGKDYGYTF. The CDR3 nucleotides are TGTGCCAGCAGGGAAACAGGGAAGGACTATGGCTACACCTTC.

The CDR3, as DNA: TGTGCCACCAGCGCTCATATAGTGGATATTGAGCAGTTCTTC. As protein: CATSAHIVDIEQFF. V and J are TRBV15 and TRBJ2-1, with no clear D. CDR1 LNHNV and CDR2 YYDKDF come from the germline V gene (reference sequence). The V and J ends lost 5 bases and 9 bases respectively, with 17 bases between them. The CDR3 totals 14 residues.

This clonotype was recorded a few times. V gene TRBV27 combines with J gene TRBJ2-2; 10 bases are shared with TRBD1. Germline V lookup: CDR1 MNHEY, CDR2 SMNVEV (reference sequence). The V segment lost 4 bases and the J segment 6 bases; nucleotides outside the gene matches: 11. The CDR3 sequence is 17 residues long. The DNA of the CDR3 is TGTGCCAGCAGTTACTCTGCCGGGACAGGGGAGGCCGGGGAGCTGTTTTTT. Translation: CASSYSAGTGEAGELFF.

This clonotype appeared a few times. This sequence joins TRBV7-2 and TRBJ2-3; the D gene could be TRBD1 or TRBD2 (5 bases each). Germline CDR1 and CDR2: SGHTA and FQGNSA. Trimming stripped 1 base from V and 6 bases from J, with 17 bases between. This CDR3 is built from 16 residues. The chain's CDR3 is CASSLVRDGGPDTQYF. DNA of the CDR3: TGTGCCAGCAGCTTAGTTCGGGACGGCGGCCCCGATACGCAGTATTTT. Full variable domain (rest looked up from reference TRBV7-2 and TRBJ2-3): GAGVSQSPSNKVTEKGKDVELRCDPISGHTALYWYRQSLGQGLEFLIYFQGNSAPDKSGLPSDRFSAERTGGSVSTLTIQRTQQEDSAVYLCASSLVRDGGPDTQYFGPGTRLTVL.

This clonotype was seen at least ten times. The V call is TRBV27, the J call TRBJ2-7; 7 bases line up with TRBD1. The CDR3 length is 13 residues. Germline V gene lookup returns CDR1 MNHEY and CDR2 SMNVEV (reference sequence). V was pared by 5 bases and J by 6 bases, with 7 bases of the junction left unmatched. CDR3 amino acids: CASSQTQGSEQYF. CDR3 bases: TGTGCCAGCAGTCAAACACAGGGGAGCGAGCAGTACTTC.

This clonotype was seen a handful of times. The chain uses TRBV5-1 and TRBJ2-3; 7 nucleotides align to TRBD2. The V and J ends lost 6 bases and 1 base, in that order; junction bases with no gene match: 5. Germline V gene data show CDR1 as SGHRS and CDR2 as YFSETQ. The CDR3 spans 14 residues. The CDR3 spells CASTPRGGTDTQYF. CDR3 DNA sequence: TGCGCCAGCACGCCTCGGGGGGGCACAGATACGCAGTATTTT. Using reference TRBV5-1 and TRBJ2-3 for the parts outside the CDR3, the full variable domain is KAGVTQTPRYLIKTRGQQVTLSCSPISGHRSVSWYQQTPGQGLQFLFEYFSETQRNKGNFPGRFSGRQFSNSRSEMNVSTLELGDSALYLCASTPRGGTDTQYFGPGTRLTVL.